This passage covers 14 T cell receptor beta chains from one sample sequenced in a study of PD-L1 blockade in urothelial cancer (dated by TCRdb to about 2017). Library method: the immunoSEQ multiplex PCR assay. Drawn from immuneACCESS, this table holds only the in-frame rearrangements with V and J called that TCRdb kept. Clones are partly lost; checked studies trace under half to an unresolved V gene and leave the rest unexplained. For this sample there are around 19,000 clones; approximately 86% appear just once. The top ten hold 3.7% of the sample. The input for sequencing was PBMCs, taken around atezolizumab (anti-PD-L1) treatment. Receptor source: a middle-aged man with urothelial cancer.

The rearrangement joins TRBV19 to TRBJ1-3, with 8 bases that match TRBD1. The CDR3 is 17 amino acids. With V trimmed by 3 bases and J by 4 bases, 11 bases remained unmatched. Germline values: CDR1 LNHDA, CDR2 SQIVND (reference sequence). The chain's CDR3 is CASSIVRTGRIGNTIYF. The CDR3 DNA reads TGTGCCAGTAGTATTGTACGGACAGGGAGAATCGGAAACACCATATATTTT.

The genes are TRBV27 and TRBJ2-7, with 9 bases that match TRBD2. This CDR3 spans 16 amino acids. V was clipped by 5 bases and J by 3 bases; unmatched bases: 11. The germline gives CDR1 MNHEY, CDR2 SMNVEV (reference sequence). CDR3 residues: CASSPLAGGPNYEQYF. The CDR3 nucleotides are TGTGCCAGCAGTCCCCTGGCGGGAGGGCCCAACTACGAGCAGTACTTC.

The CDR3 sequence is CASSSLGTEITQYF. CDR3 DNA sequence: TGTGCCAGCAGTTCCCTCGGGACAGAGATTACGCAGTATTTT. The gene calls are TRBV6-5 and TRBJ2-3; 7 bases are a match to TRBD1. The trim removed 4 bases at V and 8 bases at J, leaving 9 bases unmatched. There are 14 residues in the CDR3. Germline V gene sequence: CDR1 MNHEY, CDR2 SVGAGI.

V and J are TRBV7-2 and TRBJ2-2; 9 nucleotides match TRBD1. J lost 6 bases, V lost 6 bases, and 11 bases had no gene match. Germline assignment: CDR1 SGHTA and CDR2 FQGNSA. The CDR3 has 16 amino acids. The DNA of the CDR3 is TGTGCCAGCAGTAAAACCCGGACAGGGGAGGCCGGGGAGCTGTTTTTT. Protein product: CASSKTRTGEAGELFF.

The rearrangement links TRBV10-2 to TRBJ2-4; 7 nucleotides match TRBD1. The CDR3 spans 16 residues. The V segment lost 6 bases and the J segment 8 bases; nucleotides outside the gene matches: 16. In germline, CDR1 is WSHSY, CDR2 SAAADI. The chain's CDR3 is CASRPTKGAEGDIQYF. The CDR3 DNA sequence: TGCGCCAGCAGACCCACAAAGGGGGCAGAGGGTGACATTCAGTACTTC.

This clone is a singleton in its sample. The rearrangement links TRBV18 to TRBJ2-5; possible D gene TRBD2, 5 bases. The germline gives CDR1 KGHSH, CDR2 LQKENI. Trimming took off 3 bases at V and 5 bases at J, with 13 bases between the two ends. The CDR3 extends over 14 amino acids. The CDR3 sequence is CASSPQVQRETQYF. The CDR3 DNA reads TGTGCCAGCTCACCTCAAGTCCAGCGGGAGACCCAGTACTTC.

The chain employs TRBV19 and TRBJ1-2; no clear D gene. This CDR3 comprises 16 residues. Germline CDR1 and CDR2: LNHDA and SQIVND (reference sequence). The V end was cut by 3 bases, the J end by 4 bases, with 18 bases between. The DNA for the CDR3 is TGTGCCAGTAGTATTTCCCACGGAGATATTATCTATGGCTACACCTTC. Translated, it gives CASSISHGDIIYGYTF.

The gene calls are TRBV5-1 and TRBJ2-7; TRBD1 is a possible D gene (6 bases). The CDR3 has 13 residues. CDR1 is SGHRS, CDR2 YFSETQ, per germline. Between the trimmed V and J ends, which lost 7 bases and 7 bases, there was a span of 18 bases. DNA for the CDR3: TGCGCCAGCTCGCTGGCAGGGGTGGGGGAGCAGTACTTC. Its protein product is CASSLAGVGEQYF.

This chain links TRBV11-3 with TRBJ2-5; TRBD2 is a possible D gene (6 bases). The V gene's germline CDR1 is SGHNT and CDR2 YENEEA. This CDR3 comprises 14 residues. With 1 base removed from V and 5 bases from J, the gap between germline ends came to 11 bases. In DNA, the CDR3 is TGTGCCAGCAGCTTAGCGGGGGTCGGGGAGACCCAGTACTTC. Protein sequence: CASSLAGVGETQYF.

This clone rates as large. The chain joins TRBV2 to TRBJ2-4, with D perhaps TRBD2 (6 bases). This CDR3 contains 13 residues. CDR1 SNHLY and CDR2 FYNNEI come from the germline V gene. The V end lost 9 bases, the J end lost 0 bases, and 9 bases lay between the germline ends. The DNA for the CDR3 is TGTGCCAGTTGGGGACTAGCCAAAAACATTCAGTACTTC. Translation: CASWGLAKNIQYF. The full variable domain, its missing parts supplied by reference TRBV2 and TRBJ2-4, is EPEVTQTPSHQVTQMGQEVILRCVPISNHLYFYWYRQILGQKVEFLVSFYNNEISEKSEIFDDQFSVERPDGSNFTLKIRSTKLEDSAMYFCASWGLAKNIQYFGAGTRLSVL.

The chain has TRBV11-2 and TRBJ2-5; D remains ambiguous. In germline, CDR1 is SGHAT, CDR2 FQNNGV. The CDR3 has 16 amino acids. Between the trimmed V and J ends, which lost 2 bases and 5 bases, there was a span of 18 bases. The CDR3: CASSLKSPAPWETQYF. CDR3 DNA sequence: TGTGCCAGCAGCTTAAAGTCCCCTGCGCCGTGGGAGACCCAGTACTTC.

The chain combines TRBV19 with TRBJ2-1; 10 bases are a match to TRBD2. The V segment lost 10 bases and the J segment 8 bases; nucleotides outside the gene matches: 26. Germline V gene sequence: CDR1 LNHDA, CDR2 SQIVND (reference sequence). The CDR3 sequence is 19 residues long. The CDR3: CATFGGQASGRILHDEQFF. The DNA of the CDR3 is TGTGCCACCTTTGGAGGCCAGGCTAGCGGGAGAATCCTTCACGATGAGCAGTTCTTC.

The DNA for the CDR3 is TGCGCCAGCAGCAAACCGGGACAGGGCATGAACACTGAAGCTTTCTTT. This encodes CASSKPGQGMNTEAFF. V usage is TRBV5-1 and J usage is TRBJ1-1; 9 bases match TRBD1. Germline loops: CDR1 SGHRS, CDR2 YFSETQ. J lost 0 bases, V lost 4 bases, and 7 bases had no gene match. This CDR3 comprises 16 residues.

This clone has a handful of counts. The V gene is TRBV5-1, the J gene TRBJ2-4; possible D gene TRBD1, 5 bases. This CDR3 is 18 amino acids long. Between the trimmed V and J ends, which lost 0 bases and 0 bases, there was a span of 16 bases. Germline V gene sequence: CDR1 SGHRS, CDR2 YFSETQ. The CDR3 coding sequence is TGCGCCAGCAGCTTGGAGGGGTTGAGAGCACTAGCCAAAAACATTCAGTACTTC. Translated: CASSLEGLRALAKNIQYF.